The rows below give T cell receptor beta chains drawn from one sample of a study of memory CD4+ T cells and cytomegalovirus serostatus. Generated by immunoSEQ multiplex PCR, the TCRdb table keeps only in-frame clones and is missing some. The sample has around 54,000 clones; about 80% are singletons. Specimen: memory CD4+ T cells from blood. The origin of the receptors is an adult in good health and CMV-seropositive. Each CDR3 is given with its conserved first and last residue. A D gene is named only where the DNA matches it firmly. Expanded clones are given a class, and other clones once, few, many or no size at all.

D gene,J gene,V gene,clone size,CDR3 protein,CDR3 DNA
TRBD1,TRBJ1-5,TRBV19,NA,CASSIDWVSDRSNQPQHF,TGTGCCAGTAGTATAGATTGGGTATCGGACAGGAGCAATCAGCCCCAGCATTTT
TRBD1,TRBJ1-2,TRBV25-1,NA,CASSDLNRDRNGYTF,TGTGCCAGCAGTGACCTAAACCGGGACAGAAATGGCTACACCTTC
NA,TRBJ1-3,TRBV7-2,NA,CASSPRQAGNTIYF,TGTGCCAGCAGCCCCCGACAGGCCGGAAACACCATATATTTT
NA,TRBJ2-3,TRBV7-3,NA,CASSLQRDTQYF,TGTGCCAGCAGTCTCCAGAGAGATACGCAGTATTTT
NA,TRBJ2-1,TRBV4-3,NA,CASSQDYQDSYKQFF,TGCGCCAGCAGCCAAGATTACCAGGACTCCTACAAGCAGTTCTTC
NA,TRBJ1-4,TRBV9,NA,CASSVNRGILQGLNEKLFF,TGTGCCAGCAGCGTAAATAGAGGGATCCTCCAGGGGCTTAATGAAAAACTGTTTTTT
NA,TRBJ2-3,TRBV7-2,NA,CATAASVSDTQYF,TGTGCCACTGCTGCTAGCGTCTCAGATACGCAGTATTTT
NA,TRBJ1-2,TRBV19,NA,CASSISVYGYTF,TGTGCCAGTAGTATATCAGTCTATGGCTACACCTTC
NA,TRBJ2-7,TRBV11-2,NA,CASSSAGELGYEQYF,TGTGCCAGCAGCTCCGCCGGGGAACTCGGCTACGAGCAGTACTTC
TRBD2,TRBJ2-5,TRBV19,NA,CASTLAGGPKETQYF,TGTGCCAGTACCCTAGCGGGAGGCCCAAAAGAGACCCAGTACTTC
NA,TRBJ2-7,TRBV11-2,few,CASSPYRTSYEQYF,TGTGCCAGCAGCCCGTACAGGACCTCCTACGAGCAGTACTTC
NA,TRBJ1-4,TRBV28,NA,CASSFGGISEKLFF,TGTGCCAGCAGTTTCGGGGGCATTAGTGAAAAACTGTTTTTT
NA,TRBJ1-6,TRBV27,NA,CASRDPRSSYNSPLHF,TGTGCCAGCAGAGACCCTAGAAGCTCCTATAATTCACCCCTCCACTTT
NA,TRBJ2-3,TRBV5-1,NA,CASSLAMGALGDTQYF,TGCGCCAGCAGCTTGGCCATGGGGGCGTTAGGAGATACGCAGTATTTT
NA,TRBJ2-7,TRBV5-4,NA,CASRGGGAPGQSSYEQYF,TGTGCCAGCAGGGGAGGCGGAGCACCGGGACAGAGCTCCTACGAGCAGTACTTC
NA,TRBJ1-1,TRBV29-1,NA,CSVSTMNTEAFF,TGCAGCGTGAGTACGATGAACACTGAAGCTTTCTTT
NA,TRBJ1-1,TRBV30,NA,CAWSSNSGVRSKAFF,TGTGCCTGGAGTTCGAACTCAGGGGTTCGCTCAAAAGCTTTCTTT
NA,TRBJ1-5,TRBV6-1,NA,CASSEAGGNQPQHF,TGTGCCAGCAGTGAAGCGGGGGGGAATCAGCCCCAGCATTTT
TRBD2,TRBJ2-1,TRBV10-2,NA,CASSLELAGGGNEQFF,TGCGCCAGCAGTTTAGAGCTAGCGGGAGGAGGAAATGAGCAGTTCTTC
NA,TRBJ2-7,TRBV30,NA,CALGVGSEQYF,TGTGCCTTAGGGGTTGGATCCGAGCAGTACTTC
NA,TRBJ2-2,TRBV7-2,NA,CASNPTANTGELFF,TGTGCCAGCAACCCGACAGCCAACACCGGGGAGCTGTTTTTT
NA,TRBJ2-2,TRBV2,NA,CASSVKGDAGELFF,TGTGCCAGCAGTGTAAAGGGTGATGCCGGGGAGCTGTTTTTT
NA,TRBJ1-1,TRBV29-1,NA,CSVDGGTAEAFF,TGCAGCGTTGATGGGGGGACGGCTGAAGCTTTCTTT
TRBD1,TRBJ1-5,TRBV7-9,few,CASSPRGDSNQPQHF,TGTGCCAGCAGCCCCAGGGGGGATAGCAATCAGCCCCAGCATTTT
NA,TRBJ1-3,TRBV6-1,medium-sized,CASSEGMGVGQSGNTIYF,TGTGCCAGCAGTGAGGGTATGGGGGTGGGCCAGTCTGGAAACACCATATATTTT
NA,TRBJ1-1,TRBV7-2,NA,CASSLAVRVSGTEAFF,TGTGCCAGCAGCTTAGCGGTGCGGGTTTCGGGGACTGAAGCTTTCTTT
TRBD1,TRBJ1-2,TRBV27,once,CASSPGQGKVWGYGYTF,TGTGCCAGCAGTCCGGGACAGGGGAAGGTGTGGGGCTATGGCTACACCTTC
TRBD1,TRBJ1-2,TRBV23-1,once,CASSTPGTLKGARRGYTF,TGCGCCAGCAGTACCCCGGGCACGCTTAAGGGGGCGCGAAGAGGCTACACCTTC
TRBD2,TRBJ2-3,TRBV5-1,NA,CASSGRGLAITDTQYF,TGCGCCAGCAGCGGACGTGGACTAGCGATAACAGATACGCAGTATTTT
NA,TRBJ2-5,TRBV28,NA,CASTPFGGEETQYF,TGTGCCAGCACCCCTTTTGGGGGAGAAGAGACCCAGTACTTC
NA,TRBJ1-5,TRBV5-1,few,CASSPTQHMAGQPQHF,TGCGCCAGCAGCCCCACACAGCACATGGCAGGGCAGCCCCAGCATTTT
NA,TRBJ2-3,TRBV30,NA,CAWSVRSGDTQYF,TGTGCCTGGAGTGTACGTTCCGGTGATACGCAGTATTTT
TRBD2,TRBJ2-2,TRBV10-3,NA,CAISLAGLNTGELFF,TGTGCCATCAGTCTAGCGGGACTGAACACCGGGGAGCTGTTTTTT
NA,TRBJ1-2,TRBV5-1,few,CASSSGDYGYTF,TGCGCCAGCAGCTCCGGGGACTATGGCTACACCTTC
TRBD2,TRBJ2-3,TRBV5-1,NA,CASSLGLADTDTQYF,TGCGCCAGCAGCTTAGGACTAGCGGACACAGATACGCAGTATTTT
NA,TRBJ1-3,TRBV9,NA,CASSPASGNTIYF,TGTGCCAGCAGCCCAGCCTCTGGAAACACCATATATTTT
NA,TRBJ1-3,TRBV4-3,medium-sized,CASSQGASGNTIYF,TGCGCCAGCAGCCAAGGGGCCTCTGGAAACACCATATATTTT
TRBD1,TRBJ2-3,TRBV14,NA,CASSWDRGTDTQYF,TGTGCCAGCAGCTGGGACAGGGGGACAGATACGCAGTATTTT
NA,TRBJ1-2,TRBV11-3,NA,CASSRAGEGYTF,TGTGCCAGCTCAAGGGCAGGGGAAGGCTACACCTTC
NA,TRBJ2-5,TRBV29-1,NA,CSVEEGYEGVRETQYF,TGCAGCGTTGAAGAAGGTTATGAGGGGGTGAGGGAGACCCAGTACTTC
NA,TRBJ1-2,TRBV18,NA,CASSPFAGQEGGYTF,TGTGCCAGCTCACCATTTGCAGGGCAGGAAGGCGGCTACACCTTC
NA,TRBJ2-3,TRBV27,NA,CASRPRTSTDTQYF,TGTGCCAGCCGACCTAGGACTAGCACAGATACGCAGTATTTT
NA,TRBJ2-2,TRBV19,NA,CASEQGLTGELFF,TGTGCCAGTGAACAGGGTCTCACCGGGGAGCTGTTTTTT
TRBD1,TRBJ2-7,TRBV5-1,NA,CASKPSPGQGNNEQYF,TGCGCCAGTAAACCTTCTCCGGGACAGGGGAACAACGAGCAGTACTTC
NA,TRBJ2-3,TRBV10-3,NA,CATQSAGGADTQYF,TGTGCCACCCAGAGCGCAGGGGGGGCAGATACGCAGTATTTT
NA,TRBJ1-1,TRBV19,few,CASRFYTEAFF,TGTGCCAGTAGATTCTACACTGAAGCTTTCTTT
NA,TRBJ1-3,TRBV28,NA,CASSSPPGSGNTIYF,TGTGCCAGCAGTTCCCCCCCGGGCTCTGGAAACACCATATATTTT